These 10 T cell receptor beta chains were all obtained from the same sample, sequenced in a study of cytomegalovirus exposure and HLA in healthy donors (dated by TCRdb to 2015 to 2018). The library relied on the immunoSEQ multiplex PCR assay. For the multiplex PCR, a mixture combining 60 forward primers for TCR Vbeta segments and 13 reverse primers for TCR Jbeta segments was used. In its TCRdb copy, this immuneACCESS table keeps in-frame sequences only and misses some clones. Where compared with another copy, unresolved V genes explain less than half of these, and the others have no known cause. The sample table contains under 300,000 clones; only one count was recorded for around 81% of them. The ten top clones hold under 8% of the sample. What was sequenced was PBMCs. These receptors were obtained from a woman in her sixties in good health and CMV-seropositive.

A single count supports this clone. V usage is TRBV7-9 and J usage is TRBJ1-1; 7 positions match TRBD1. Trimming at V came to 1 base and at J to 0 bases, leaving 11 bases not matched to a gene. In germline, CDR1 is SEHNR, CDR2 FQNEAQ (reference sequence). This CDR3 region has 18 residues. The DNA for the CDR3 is TGTGCCAGCAGCTTAGGGGCGGGACAGCAATTCATGAACACTGAAGCTTTCTTT. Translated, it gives CASSLGAGQQFMNTEAFF.

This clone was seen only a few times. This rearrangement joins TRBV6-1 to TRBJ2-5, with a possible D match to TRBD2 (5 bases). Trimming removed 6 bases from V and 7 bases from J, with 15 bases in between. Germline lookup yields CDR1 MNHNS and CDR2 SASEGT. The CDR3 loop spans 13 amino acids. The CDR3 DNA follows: TGTGCCAGCAGAGCCACTGGAGGTTGGACCCAGTACTTC. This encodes CASRATGGWTQYF.

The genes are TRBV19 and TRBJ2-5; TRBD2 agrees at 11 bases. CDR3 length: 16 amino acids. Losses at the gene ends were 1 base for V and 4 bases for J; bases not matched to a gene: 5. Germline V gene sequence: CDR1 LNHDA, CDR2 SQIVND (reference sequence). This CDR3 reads CASSIGTSGSGETQYF. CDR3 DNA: TGTGCCAGTAGTATAGGAACTAGCGGGAGTGGAGAGACCCAGTACTTC.

This CDR3 is CASSLTGTGDEQYF. The DNA of the CDR3 is TGTGCCAGCAGCTTAACCGGGACAGGGGACGAGCAGTACTTC. The chain has TRBV7-2 and TRBJ2-7; 10 nucleotides align to TRBD1. Germline CDR1 is SGHTA and CDR2 is FQGNSA. Trimming took 2 bases from V and 5 from J; bases not matched to a gene: 3. The CDR3 is 14 amino acids.

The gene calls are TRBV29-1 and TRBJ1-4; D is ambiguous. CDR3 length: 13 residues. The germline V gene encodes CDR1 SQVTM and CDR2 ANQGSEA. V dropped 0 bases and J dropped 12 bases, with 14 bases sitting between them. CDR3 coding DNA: TGCAGCGTTGAAGATTCTTATAAGGAGGAACTGTTTTTT. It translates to CSVEDSYKEELFF.

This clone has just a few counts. The CDR3 DNA follows: TGTGCCAGCAGCTTGGGGACTAGCGGGAGTTCCGGGGAGCTGTTTTTT. As protein: CASSLGTSGSSGELFF. This rearrangement joins TRBV7-9 to TRBJ2-2; 14 nucleotides match TRBD2. The V gene end was trimmed by 3 bases and the J gene end by 6 bases; junction bases not matched to a gene: 3. From germline, CDR1 is SEHNR and CDR2 FQNEAQ (reference sequence). CDR3 length: 16 residues.

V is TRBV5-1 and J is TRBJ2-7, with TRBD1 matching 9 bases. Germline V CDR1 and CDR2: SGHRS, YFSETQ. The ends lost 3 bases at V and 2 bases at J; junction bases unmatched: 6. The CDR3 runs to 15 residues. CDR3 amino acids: CASSYAGQGPYEQYF. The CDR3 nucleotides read TGCGCCAGCAGCTATGCGGGACAGGGACCCTACGAGCAGTACTTC.

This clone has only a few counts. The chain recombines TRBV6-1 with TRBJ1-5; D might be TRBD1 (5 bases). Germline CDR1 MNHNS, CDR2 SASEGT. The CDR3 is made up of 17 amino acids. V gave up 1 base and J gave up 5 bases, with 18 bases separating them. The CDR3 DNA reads TGTGCCAGCAGTGAAGGCCCAGGGTCCGGGGGGTATCAGCCCCAGCATTTT. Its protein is CASSEGPGSGGYQPQHF.

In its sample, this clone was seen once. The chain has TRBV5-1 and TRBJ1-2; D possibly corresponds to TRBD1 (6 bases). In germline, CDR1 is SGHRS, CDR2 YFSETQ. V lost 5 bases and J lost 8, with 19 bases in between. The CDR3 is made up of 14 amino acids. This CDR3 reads CASRQGQRLEGYTF. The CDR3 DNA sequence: TGCGCCAGCAGGCAAGGACAGAGGTTAGAAGGCTACACCTTC.

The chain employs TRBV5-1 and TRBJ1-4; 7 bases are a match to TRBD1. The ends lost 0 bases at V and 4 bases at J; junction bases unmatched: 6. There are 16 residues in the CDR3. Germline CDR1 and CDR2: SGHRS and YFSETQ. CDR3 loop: CASSLGRGTVNEKLFF. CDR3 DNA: TGCGCCAGCAGCTTGGGCCGCGGGACAGTTAATGAAAAACTGTTTTTT.